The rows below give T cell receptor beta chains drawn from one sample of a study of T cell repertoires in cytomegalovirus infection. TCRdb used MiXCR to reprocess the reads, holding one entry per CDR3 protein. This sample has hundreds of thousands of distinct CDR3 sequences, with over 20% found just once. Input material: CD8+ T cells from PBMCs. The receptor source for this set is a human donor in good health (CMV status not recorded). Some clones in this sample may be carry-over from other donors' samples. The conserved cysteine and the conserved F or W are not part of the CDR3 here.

CDR3: SVELDNYGYT
V: TRBV29-1

CDR3: ASSLGQGAIYEQY
V: TRBV7-6

CDR3: SVELGGGDTQY
V: TRBV29-1

CDR3: ASSLDVFEGGPFTLTDTQY
V: TRBV7-2

CDR3: SASRGIGSYEQY
V: TRBV20-1

CDR3: ASSYSSLEKLF
V: TRBV12-3/TRBV12-4

CDR3: ASSQDEGQGWYEQY
V: TRBV14

CDR3: ASSLAVGGTQETQY
V: TRBV7-9

CDR3: ASSGTASSYEQY
V: TRBV2

CDR3: ASSQGGRSTDTQY
V: TRBV3-1

CDR3: ASSPDSRMYNEQF
V: TRBV2

CDR3: SASTGTVYNEQF
V: TRBV20-1

CDR3: ASSSLGRGNYGYT
V: TRBV7-8

CDR3: ASSQEGQGAKNIQY
V: TRBV4-1

CDR3: ASKVSRMSYNEQF
V: TRBV6-5

CDR3: ASSYDRIAPGPGELF
V: TRBV6-5

CDR3: ASSLTYNEQF
V: TRBV7-9

CDR3: ASNHGTGLPGELF
V: TRBV28

CDR3: SATPGYSNQPQH
V: TRBV20-1